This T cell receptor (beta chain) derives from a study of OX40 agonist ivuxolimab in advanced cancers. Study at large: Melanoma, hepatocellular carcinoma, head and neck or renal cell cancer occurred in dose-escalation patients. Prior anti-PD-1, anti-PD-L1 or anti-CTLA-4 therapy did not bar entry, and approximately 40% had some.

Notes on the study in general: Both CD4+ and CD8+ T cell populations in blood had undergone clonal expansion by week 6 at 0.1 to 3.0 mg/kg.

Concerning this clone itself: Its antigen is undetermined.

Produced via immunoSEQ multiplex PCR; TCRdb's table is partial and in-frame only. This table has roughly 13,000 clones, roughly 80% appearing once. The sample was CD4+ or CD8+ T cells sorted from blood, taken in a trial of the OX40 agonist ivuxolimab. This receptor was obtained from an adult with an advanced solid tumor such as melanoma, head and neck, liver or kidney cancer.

This CDR3 is CASSGLNNEQFF. The DNA of the CDR3 is TGTGCCAGCAGTGGGTTGAACAATGAGCAGTTCTTC. The chain has TRBV27 and TRBJ2-1; no clear D gene. This CDR3 region has 12 residues. CDR1 is MNHEY and CDR2 is SMNVEV in the germline V gene (reference sequence). Trimming stripped 5 bases from V and 5 bases from J, with 7 bases between.